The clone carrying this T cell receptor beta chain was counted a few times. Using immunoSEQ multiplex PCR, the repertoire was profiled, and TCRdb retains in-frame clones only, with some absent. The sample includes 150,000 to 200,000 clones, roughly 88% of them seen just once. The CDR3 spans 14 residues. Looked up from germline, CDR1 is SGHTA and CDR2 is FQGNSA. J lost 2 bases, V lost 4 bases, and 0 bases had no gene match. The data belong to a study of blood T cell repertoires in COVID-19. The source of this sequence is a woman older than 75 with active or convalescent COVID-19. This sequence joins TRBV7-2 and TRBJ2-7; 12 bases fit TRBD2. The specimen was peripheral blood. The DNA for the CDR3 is TGTGCCAGCAGCTCTAGCGGGGGGGCCTACGAGCAGTACTTC. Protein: CASSSSGGAYEQYF.